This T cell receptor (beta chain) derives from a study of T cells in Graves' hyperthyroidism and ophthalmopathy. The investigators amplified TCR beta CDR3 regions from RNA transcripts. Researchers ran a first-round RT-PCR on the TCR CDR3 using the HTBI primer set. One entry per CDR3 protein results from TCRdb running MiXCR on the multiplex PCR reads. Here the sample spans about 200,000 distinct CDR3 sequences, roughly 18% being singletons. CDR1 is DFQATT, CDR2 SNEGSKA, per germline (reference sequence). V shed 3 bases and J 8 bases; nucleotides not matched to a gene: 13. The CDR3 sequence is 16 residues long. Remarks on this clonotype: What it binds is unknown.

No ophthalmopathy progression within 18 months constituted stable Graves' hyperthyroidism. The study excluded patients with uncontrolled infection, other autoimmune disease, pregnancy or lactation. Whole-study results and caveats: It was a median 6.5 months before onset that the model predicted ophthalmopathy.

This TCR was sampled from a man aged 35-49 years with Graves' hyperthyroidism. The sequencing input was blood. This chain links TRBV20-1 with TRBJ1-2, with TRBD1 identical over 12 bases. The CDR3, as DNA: TGCAGTGCTAGCCTGGGGACGGGACAGGGGGCGCGGGGCTACACCTTC. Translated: CSASLGTGQGARGYTF.